Included here is one TCR beta chain sequence, with context. The antigen remains undetermined. This CDR3 region has 14 residues. The V segment lost 1 base and the J segment 5 bases; nucleotides outside the gene matches: 5. Germline V gene sequence: CDR1 SGHNT, CDR2 YENEEA. Clones were read by immunoSEQ multiplex PCR, and TCRdb kept only the in-frame ones, dropping some. The sample shows a few thousand clones, roughly 95% of them seen only once. This specimen belongs to a study of tumor-infiltrating lymphocytes in localized non-small cell lung cancer. Study in general: Patients included smokers and never-smokers with various histologies, some sampled after neoadjuvant chemotherapy. From each patient, both tumor and uninvolved lung, non-adjacent to tumor, were sampled.

Study-level findings and limits: Immunotypes IM1 and IM2 had similar TCR-derived T-cell fractions.

The chain links TRBV11-3 to TRBJ2-7; the match to TRBD1 covers 7 bases. Specimen: uninvolved lung tissue not adjacent to the tumor. The sequence came from a human donor with non-small cell lung cancer. The CDR3 DNA reads as TGTGCCAGCAGCTTAGGACAGGGTAACCACGAGCAGTACTTC. Translating gives CASSLGQGNHEQYF. The full variable domain, rest sourced from reference TRBV11-3 and TRBJ2-7, is EAGVVQSPRYKIIEKKQPVAFWCNPISGHNTLYWYLQNLGQGPELLIRYENEEAVDDSQLPKDRFSAERLKGVDSTLKIQPAELGDSAVYLCASSLGQGNHEQYFGPGTRLTVT.